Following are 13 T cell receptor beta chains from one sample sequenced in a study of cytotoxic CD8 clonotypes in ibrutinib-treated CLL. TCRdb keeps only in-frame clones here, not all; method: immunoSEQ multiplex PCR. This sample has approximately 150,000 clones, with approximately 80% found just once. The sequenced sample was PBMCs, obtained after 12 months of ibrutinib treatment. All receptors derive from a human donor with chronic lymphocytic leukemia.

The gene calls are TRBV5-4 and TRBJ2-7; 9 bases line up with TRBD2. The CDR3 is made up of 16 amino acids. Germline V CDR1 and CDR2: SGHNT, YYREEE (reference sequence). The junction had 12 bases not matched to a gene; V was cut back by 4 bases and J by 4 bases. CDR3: CASSHRVAGVVYEQYF. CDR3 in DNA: TGTGCCAGCAGCCACCGGGTAGCGGGAGTTGTTTACGAGCAGTACTTC.

CDR3 loop: CASSFTGQEVSYEQYF. Written as DNA, the CDR3 is TGTGCCAGCTCGTTCACGGGACAGGAGGTTTCCTACGAGCAGTACTTC. V gene TRBV18 combines with J gene TRBJ2-7, with 8 bases lining up with TRBD1. V was pared by 6 bases and J by 1 base, with 11 bases of the junction left unmatched. The germline CDR1 and CDR2 sequences are KGHSH and LQKENI. The CDR3 loop spans 16 amino acids.

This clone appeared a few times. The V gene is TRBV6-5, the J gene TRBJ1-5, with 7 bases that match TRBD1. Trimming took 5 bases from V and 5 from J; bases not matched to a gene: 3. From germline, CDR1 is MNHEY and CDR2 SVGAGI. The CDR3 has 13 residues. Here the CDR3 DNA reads TGTGCCAGCAGTACAACAGGGGATCAGCCCCAGCATTTT. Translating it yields CASSTTGDQPQHF.

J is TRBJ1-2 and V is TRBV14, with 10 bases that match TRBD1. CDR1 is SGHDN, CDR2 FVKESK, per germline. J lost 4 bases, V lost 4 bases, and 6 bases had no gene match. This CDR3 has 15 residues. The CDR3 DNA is TGTGCCAGCAGCCGCTTGGGACAGGGGAGCTATGGCTACACCTTC. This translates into CASSRLGQGSYGYTF. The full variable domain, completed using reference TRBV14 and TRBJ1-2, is EAGVTQFPSHSVIEKGQTVTLRCDPISGHDNLYWYRRVMGKEIKFLLHFVKESKQDESGMPNNRFLAERTGGTYSTLKVQPAELEDSGVYFCASSRLGQGSYGYTFGSGTRLTVV.

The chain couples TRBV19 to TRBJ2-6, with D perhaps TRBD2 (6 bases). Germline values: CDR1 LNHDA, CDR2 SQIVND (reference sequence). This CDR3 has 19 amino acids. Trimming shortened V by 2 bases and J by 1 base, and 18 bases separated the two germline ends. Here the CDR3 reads CASSISSYIAGSGANVLTF. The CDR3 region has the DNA TGTGCCAGTAGTATAAGCTCTTACATTGCGGGGTCTGGGGCCAACGTCCTGACTTTC.

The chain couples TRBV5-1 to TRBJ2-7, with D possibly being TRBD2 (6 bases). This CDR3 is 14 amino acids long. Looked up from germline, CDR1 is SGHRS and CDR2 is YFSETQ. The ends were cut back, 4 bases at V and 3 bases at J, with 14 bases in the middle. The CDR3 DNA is TGCGCCAGCAGCCAGAGGGTGGAGGGCTACGAGCAGTACTTC. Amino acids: CASSQRVEGYEQYF.

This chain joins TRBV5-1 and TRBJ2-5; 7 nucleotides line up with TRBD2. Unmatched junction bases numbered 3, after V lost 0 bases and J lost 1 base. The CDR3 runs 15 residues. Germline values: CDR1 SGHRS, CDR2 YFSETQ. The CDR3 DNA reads TGCGCCAGCAGCTTGGTTAGCGGGTTCCAAGAGACCCAGTACTTC. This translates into CASSLVSGFQETQYF.

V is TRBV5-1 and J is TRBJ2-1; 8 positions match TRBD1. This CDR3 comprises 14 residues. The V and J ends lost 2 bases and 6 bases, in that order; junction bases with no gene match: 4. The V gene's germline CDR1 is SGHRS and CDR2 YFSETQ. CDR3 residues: CASSFGQGGNEQFF. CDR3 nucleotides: TGCGCCAGCAGCTTCGGACAGGGTGGCAATGAGCAGTTCTTC.

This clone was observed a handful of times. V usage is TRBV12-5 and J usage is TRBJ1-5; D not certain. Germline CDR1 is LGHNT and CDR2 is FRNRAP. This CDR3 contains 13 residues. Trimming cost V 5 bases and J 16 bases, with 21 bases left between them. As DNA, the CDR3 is TGTGCTAGTGGTCTAAGGACTCGACCCTCCCCCCATTTT. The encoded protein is CASGLRTRPSPHF.

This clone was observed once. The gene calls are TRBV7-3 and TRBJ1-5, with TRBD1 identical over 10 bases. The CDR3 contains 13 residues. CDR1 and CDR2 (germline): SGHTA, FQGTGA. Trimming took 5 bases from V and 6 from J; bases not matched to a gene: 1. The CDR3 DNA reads TGTGCCAGCAGCCGGGACAGGGGTCAGCCCCAGCATTTT. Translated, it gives CASSRDRGQPQHF.

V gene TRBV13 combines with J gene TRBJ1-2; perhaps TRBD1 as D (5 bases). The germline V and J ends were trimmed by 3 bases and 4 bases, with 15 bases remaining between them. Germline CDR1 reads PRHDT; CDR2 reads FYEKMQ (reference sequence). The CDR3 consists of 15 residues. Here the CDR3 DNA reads TGTGCCAGCAGCTTGTGGGCAGGGACGTTCTATGGCTACACCTTC. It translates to CASSLWAGTFYGYTF.

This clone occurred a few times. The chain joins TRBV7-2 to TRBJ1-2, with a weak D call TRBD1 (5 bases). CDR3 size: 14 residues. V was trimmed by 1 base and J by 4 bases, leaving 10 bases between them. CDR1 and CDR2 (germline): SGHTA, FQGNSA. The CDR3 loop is CASSLDVGGYGYTF. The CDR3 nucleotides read TGTGCCAGCAGCTTAGATGTGGGGGGCTATGGCTACACCTTC. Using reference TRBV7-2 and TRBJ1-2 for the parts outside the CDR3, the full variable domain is GAGVSQSPSNKVTEKGKDVELRCDPISGHTALYWYRQSLGQGLEFLIYFQGNSAPDKSGLPSDRFSAERTGGSVSTLTIQRTQQEDSAVYLCASSLDVGGYGYTFGSGTRLTVV.

CDR3 region: CASSFSPTGSLVSGNTIYF. CDR3 sequence (DNA): TGTGCCAGCAGTTTCTCCCCCACAGGGAGCTTGGTCTCTGGAAACACCATATATTTT. This chain links TRBV27 with TRBJ1-3; tentatively, D is TRBD1 (6 bases). The CDR3 length is 19 residues. Trimming removed 3 bases from V and 0 bases from J, with 21 bases in between. Looked up from germline, CDR1 is MNHEY and CDR2 is SMNVEV (reference sequence).